The T cell receptor beta chain described here comes from a study of shared clonotypes between healthy human individuals. V lost 5 bases and J lost 4, with 14 bases in between. CDR3 length: 14 amino acids. Germline loops: CDR1 MDHEN, CDR2 SYDVKM. The repertoire was sequenced with immunoSEQ multiplex PCR; TCRdb's copy has only in-frame clones and lacks some. The sample holds about 1.5 million clones, nearly 99% seen once. The origin of this receptor is a man aged 30 to 39 in good health. The J gene is TRBJ1-2, the V gene TRBV28; no clear D gene. The sample taken for sequencing was naive CD4+ T cells sorted from blood. Subset in this sample: CD45RA+ positively selected. The CDR3 DNA is TGTGCCAGCAGTGCAGCCTCCTCCGCCTATGGCTACACCTTC. Encoded protein: CASSAASSAYGYTF.